This T cell receptor beta chain was recovered during a study of human T cells and chemical hapten exposure. Study at large: Per-sample variation in TCR yield stemmed mainly from small pooled library volume differences.

Time point denoted: patch test 1, 2 weeks after DPC sensitization. Treatment here: therapeutic diphenylcyclopropenone sensitization with weekly scalp DPC. In TCRdb, the RACE reads were re-called with MiXCR into one record per CDR3 protein. This sample carries around 190,000 distinct CDR3 sequences, around 20% of them seen once, and the ten largest clones take about 7%. Trimming took off 3 bases at V and 5 bases at J, with 8 bases between the two ends. The CDR3 runs to 12 residues. CDR1 is DFQATT, CDR2 SNEGSKA, per germline (reference sequence). This clonotype came up a few times. Source: whole blood, taken in connection with sensitization to the hapten diphenylcyclopropenone (DPC). The TCR originated in a woman between 50 and 59 years old with alopecia areata. Some clones in this sample may be carry-over from other donors' samples. The V and J genes are TRBV20-1 and TRBJ1-5; no firm D call. CDR3: CSASEGYQPQHF. The CDR3 coding sequence is TGCAGTGCTAGCGAGGGATATCAGCCCCAGCATTTT.